Listed below are T cell receptor beta chains from one sample, sequenced in a study of spatial heterogeneity in lung cancer. TCRdb re-called the 5' RACE reads through MiXCR, storing one row per CDR3 protein. The sample consists of about 120,000 distinct CDR3 sequences, 12% of them appearing once. This specimen consisted of PBMCs, obtained at follow-up. These receptor sequences come from a male donor with early-stage non-small cell lung cancer. CDR3s include the opening cysteine and the closing phenylalanine or tryptophan. A D gene is named only where the DNA matches it firmly. Not all rows give a size; the values are once, few, many and, for expanded clones, a class.

V gene: TRBV7-9; clone size: few; D gene: .; J gene: TRBJ2-7; CDR3 DNA: TGTGCCAGCAGCTTGGAATCCGTCGAGCAGTACTTC; CDR3 protein: CASSLESVEQYF
V gene: TRBV2; clone size: .; D gene: TRBD1; J gene: TRBJ1-4; CDR3 DNA: TGTGCCAGCAGTGGCGGGACAGAGCATGAAAAACTGTTTTTT; CDR3 protein: CASSGGTEHEKLFF
V gene: TRBV5-1; clone size: many; D gene: TRBD1; J gene: TRBJ2-5; CDR3 DNA: TGCGCCAGCAGCTTGTTTGCGTCGACAGGGGGCGCGGAGACCCAGTACTTC; CDR3 protein: CASSLFASTGGAETQYF
V gene: TRBV6-5; clone size: .; D gene: TRBD1; J gene: TRBJ2-5; CDR3 DNA: TGTGCCAGCAGTTACCTCGGCAGGGGGTCTCAAGAGACCCAGTACTTC; CDR3 protein: CASSYLGRGSQETQYF
V gene: TRBV6-4; clone size: few; D gene: .; J gene: TRBJ2-1; CDR3 DNA: TGTGCCAGCAGTGACTCGACACAGAATTACAATGAGCAGTTCTTC; CDR3 protein: CASSDSTQNYNEQFF
V gene: TRBV6-5; clone size: few; D gene: .; J gene: TRBJ1-4; CDR3 DNA: TGTGCCAGCAGTTATGACGGTGCAACTAATGAAAAACTGTTTTTT; CDR3 protein: CASSYDGATNEKLFF
V gene: TRBV24-1; clone size: many; D gene: TRBD2; J gene: TRBJ2-5; CDR3 DNA: TGTGCCACCAGTGATTTGCCGGGGGGGGAGACCCAGTACTTC; CDR3 protein: CATSDLPGGETQYF
V gene: TRBV7-2; clone size: few; D gene: TRBD2; J gene: TRBJ2-3; CDR3 DNA: TGTGCCAGCAGCTTGCGGGGGGGCAAAACAGATACGCAGTATTTT; CDR3 protein: CASSLRGGKTDTQYF
V gene: TRBV9; clone size: .; D gene: .; J gene: TRBJ1-6; CDR3 DNA: TGTGCCAGCAGCTTCTTGGGGGCTGATGATTCACCCCTCCACTTT; CDR3 protein: CASSFLGADDSPLHF
V gene: TRBV28; clone size: few; D gene: TRBD1; J gene: TRBJ2-5; CDR3 DNA: TGTGCCAGCAGCCTGACAGGGTTCGCGACCCAGTACTTC; CDR3 protein: CASSLTGFATQYF
V gene: TRBV2; clone size: many; D gene: TRBD1; J gene: TRBJ1-5; CDR3 DNA: TGTGCCAGCAGTTCATCGACAGGGTTTAATCAGCCCCAGCATTTT; CDR3 protein: CASSSSTGFNQPQHF
V gene: TRBV28; clone size: many; D gene: .; J gene: TRBJ2-3; CDR3 DNA: TGTGCCGCCACAGGGTCTAGCACAGATACGCAGTATTTT; CDR3 protein: CAATGSSTDTQYF
V gene: TRBV7-9; clone size: few; D gene: TRBD1; J gene: TRBJ1-5; CDR3 DNA: TGTGCCAGCAGCTTAGGGATGGGACAGTCCGATCAGCCCCAGCATTTT; CDR3 protein: CASSLGMGQSDQPQHF
V gene: TRBV11-1; clone size: many; D gene: .; J gene: TRBJ2-7; CDR3 DNA: TGTGCCAGCAGCTTAGGCCCGCAGGGATACGAGCAGTACTTC; CDR3 protein: CASSLGPQGYEQYF
V gene: TRBV9; clone size: few; D gene: .; J gene: TRBJ1-4; CDR3 DNA: TGTGCCAGCAGCGTAGAGGGAGGGAGAGCTAATGAAAAACTGTTTTTT; CDR3 protein: CASSVEGGRANEKLFF
V gene: TRBV5-1; clone size: few; D gene: .; J gene: TRBJ2-3; CDR3 DNA: TGCGCCAGCAGGACAGGAGAAAACACAGATACGCAGTATTTT; CDR3 protein: CASRTGENTDTQYF
V gene: TRBV12-3/TRBV12-4; clone size: many; D gene: .; J gene: TRBJ1-4; CDR3 DNA: TGTGCCAGCGGAGGGGTTGAAAAACTGTTTTTT; CDR3 protein: CASGGVEKLFF
V gene: TRBV14; clone size: many; D gene: TRBD1; J gene: TRBJ1-1; CDR3 DNA: TGTGCCAGCAGCCGGAACCGGGACAGGGTCTTCTCTTTT; CDR3 protein: CASSRNRDRVFSF
V gene: TRBV6-5; clone size: few; D gene: .; J gene: TRBJ1-3; CDR3 DNA: TGTGCCAGCAGTCCTCGAACTGGAAACACCATATATTTT; CDR3 protein: CASSPRTGNTIYF
V gene: TRBV27; clone size: few; D gene: .; J gene: TRBJ2-7; CDR3 DNA: TGTGCCAGCAGTTTAGCCGGGAAAGAATACGAGCAGTACTTC; CDR3 protein: CASSLAGKEYEQYF
V gene: TRBV27; clone size: few; D gene: .; J gene: TRBJ2-7; CDR3 DNA: TGTGCCAGCAGTACGGACCGGTTTTACGAGCAGTACTTC; CDR3 protein: CASSTDRFYEQYF
V gene: TRBV20-1; clone size: few; D gene: .; J gene: TRBJ2-7; CDR3 DNA: TGCAGTGCTATCTCGGGACTGCAAACGGGGGAGCAGTACTTC; CDR3 protein: CSAISGLQTGEQYF
V gene: TRBV10-3; clone size: few; D gene: .; J gene: TRBJ1-3; CDR3 DNA: TGTGCCATCAAAAGGGACTCTAACTCTGGAAACACCATATATTTT; CDR3 protein: CAIKRDSNSGNTIYF
V gene: TRBV27; clone size: many; D gene: .; J gene: TRBJ1-2; CDR3 DNA: TGTGCCAGCAGTTTGACAGCGCTTAGGTACTATGGCTACACCTTC; CDR3 protein: CASSLTALRYYGYTF
V gene: TRBV9; clone size: few; D gene: .; J gene: TRBJ2-4; CDR3 DNA: TGTGCCAGCAGCGTAGGGGTGGGTCCAGGACTAGCCAAAAACATTCAGTACTTC; CDR3 protein: CASSVGVGPGLAKNIQYF
V gene: TRBV12-3/TRBV12-4; clone size: few; D gene: .; J gene: TRBJ2-2; CDR3 DNA: TGTGCCAGCAGTTTAGCAGGGGGACACGGGGAGCTGTTTTTT; CDR3 protein: CASSLAGGHGELFF
V gene: TRBV12-3/TRBV12-4; clone size: few; D gene: .; J gene: TRBJ1-1; CDR3 DNA: TGTGCCAGCACTCCCTCTCTACGCGGGAACACTGAAGCTTTCTTT; CDR3 protein: CASTPSLRGNTEAFF
V gene: TRBV7-2; clone size: few; D gene: TRBD2; J gene: TRBJ2-7; CDR3 DNA: TGTGCCAGCAGCCCAGGACTAGCGGGGGGTAACTACGAGCAGTACTTC; CDR3 protein: CASSPGLAGGNYEQYF
V gene: TRBV5-1; clone size: few; D gene: .; J gene: TRBJ1-1; CDR3 DNA: TGCGCCAGCAGCGGTTGGGGCTTGAACACTGAAGCTTTCTTT; CDR3 protein: CASSGWGLNTEAFF
V gene: TRBV12-3/TRBV12-4; clone size: few; D gene: .; J gene: TRBJ1-2; CDR3 DNA: TGTGCCACCTCGGAGATTGGTGGCTACACCTTC; CDR3 protein: CATSEIGGYTF
V gene: TRBV10-2; clone size: .; D gene: TRBD1; J gene: TRBJ2-2; CDR3 DNA: TGCGCCAGCAGTGAGTCCGGGACAGGGTGGGCAGACACCGGGGAGCTGTTTTTT; CDR3 protein: CASSESGTGWADTGELFF
V gene: TRBV5-1; clone size: few; D gene: TRBD1; J gene: TRBJ1-1; CDR3 DNA: TGCGCCAGCAGCCCACAGGGGCAAGGCACTGAAGCTTTCTTT; CDR3 protein: CASSPQGQGTEAFF
V gene: TRBV12-3/TRBV12-4; clone size: many; D gene: TRBD1; J gene: TRBJ2-5; CDR3 DNA: TGTGCCAGCAGTTCCCGACAACTGGACAGGAGACAAGAGACCCAGTACTTC; CDR3 protein: CASSSRQLDRRQETQYF
V gene: TRBV5-6; clone size: .; D gene: TRBD1; J gene: TRBJ1-5; CDR3 DNA: TGTGCCAGCAGCTTGGCGACGACAGGGGGGAATCAGCCCCAGCATTTT; CDR3 protein: CASSLATTGGNQPQHF
V gene: TRBV6-5; clone size: .; D gene: TRBD1; J gene: TRBJ2-1; CDR3 DNA: TGTGCCAGCCATTCGACAGGGGGCAATGAGCAGTTCTTC; CDR3 protein: CASHSTGGNEQFF
V gene: TRBV7-8; clone size: many; D gene: TRBD2; J gene: TRBJ2-2; CDR3 DNA: TGTGCCAGCAGCGGGGCGGGGGAATCCGGGGAGCTGTTTTTT; CDR3 protein: CASSGAGESGELFF
V gene: TRBV19; clone size: many; D gene: .; J gene: TRBJ2-5; CDR3 DNA: TGTGCCAGTAGTCGACAGACTCAAGAGACCCAGTACTTC; CDR3 protein: CASSRQTQETQYF
V gene: TRBV12-3/TRBV12-4; clone size: many; D gene: .; J gene: TRBJ1-2; CDR3 DNA: TGTGCCAGCAGTTTAGAGCCGGCTAACTATGGCTACACCTTC; CDR3 protein: CASSLEPANYGYTF
V gene: TRBV6-5; clone size: few; D gene: TRBD1; J gene: TRBJ2-7; CDR3 DNA: TGTGCCAGCATGACTCCCGGACAGGGAACAACCGAGCAGTACTTC; CDR3 protein: CASMTPGQGTTEQYF
V gene: TRBV29-1; clone size: many; D gene: .; J gene: TRBJ2-3; CDR3 DNA: TGCAGCTCCGGAGGACTTAGCACAGATACGCAGTATTTT; CDR3 protein: CSSGGLSTDTQYF
V gene: TRBV3-1; clone size: .; D gene: .; J gene: TRBJ2-7; CDR3 DNA: TGTGCCAGCAGCCAGGAGTACGGCGAGCAGTACTTC; CDR3 protein: CASSQEYGEQYF
V gene: TRBV25-1; clone size: few; D gene: .; J gene: TRBJ2-5; CDR3 DNA: TGTGCCAGCAGTGTAGGGTTAATTGACGAGACCCAGTACTTC; CDR3 protein: CASSVGLIDETQYF